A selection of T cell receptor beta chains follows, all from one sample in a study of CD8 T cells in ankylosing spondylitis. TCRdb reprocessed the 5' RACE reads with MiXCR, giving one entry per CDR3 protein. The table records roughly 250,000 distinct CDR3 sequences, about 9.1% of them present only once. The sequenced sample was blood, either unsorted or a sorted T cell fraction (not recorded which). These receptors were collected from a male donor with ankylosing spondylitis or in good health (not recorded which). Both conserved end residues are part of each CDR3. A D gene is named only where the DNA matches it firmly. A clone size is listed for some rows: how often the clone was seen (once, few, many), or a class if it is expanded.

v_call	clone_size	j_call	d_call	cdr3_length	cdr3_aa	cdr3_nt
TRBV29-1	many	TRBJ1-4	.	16	CSVERVRGALVEKLFF	TGCAGCGTTGAAAGGGTCCGCGGGGCGCTGGTTGAAAAACTGTTTTTT
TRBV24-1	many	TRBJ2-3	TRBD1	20	CATSDQPENDRAVFSNTQYF	TGTGCCACCAGTGACCAGCCCGAGAACGACAGGGCCGTTTTCTCGAATACGCAGTATTTT
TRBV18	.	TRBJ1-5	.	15	CASSPGGNRNQPQHF	TGTGCCAGCTCGCCGGGGGGGAACCGCAATCAGCCCCAGCATTTT
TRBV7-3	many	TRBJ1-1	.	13	CASSLMDNTEAFF	TGTGCCAGCAGCTTAATGGACAACACTGAAGCTTTCTTT
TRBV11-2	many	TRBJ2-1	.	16	CASSLLTGNPYNEQFF	TGTGCCAGCAGCCTCCTAACAGGGAACCCCTACAATGAGCAGTTCTTC
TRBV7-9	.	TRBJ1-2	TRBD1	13	CASSSTGSSGYTF	TGTGCCAGCAGCTCGACAGGGTCGTCCGGCTACACCTTC
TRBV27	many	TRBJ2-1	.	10	CASAYNEQFF	TGTGCCAGCGCCTACAATGAGCAGTTCTTC
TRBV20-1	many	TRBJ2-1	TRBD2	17	CSALRGLAGRVRQEQFF	TGCAGTGCTCTCCGGGGACTAGCGGGACGTGTAAGGCAAGAGCAGTTCTTC
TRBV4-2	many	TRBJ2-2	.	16	CASSQDGMANTGELFF	TGTGCCAGCAGCCAAGATGGAATGGCGAACACCGGGGAGCTGTTTTTT
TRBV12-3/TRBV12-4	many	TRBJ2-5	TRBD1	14	CASKKQGYQETQYF	TGTGCCAGCAAGAAACAGGGGTACCAAGAGACCCAGTACTTC
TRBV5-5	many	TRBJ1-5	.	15	CASSLQGIDNQPQHF	TGTGCCAGCAGCTTGCAAGGAATTGACAATCAGCCCCAGCATTTT
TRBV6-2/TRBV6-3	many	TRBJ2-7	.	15	CASSYSSSSPYEQYF	TGTGCCAGCAGTTACTCATCGAGCTCCCCTTACGAGCAGTACTTC
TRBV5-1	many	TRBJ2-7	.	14	CASSLAADGYEQYF	TGCGCCAGCAGCTTGGCCGCGGACGGGTACGAGCAGTACTTC
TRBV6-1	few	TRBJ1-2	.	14	CASSQSGRGYGYTF	TGTGCCAGCAGCCAATCGGGGCGCGGGTATGGCTACACCTTC
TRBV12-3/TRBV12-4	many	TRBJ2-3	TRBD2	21	CASSLALRGLAGRDSTDTQYF	TGTGCCAGCAGTTTAGCGTTAAGAGGACTAGCGGGGAGGGATAGCACAGATACGCAGTATTTT